This is a list of T cell receptor beta chains from one sample in a study of control samples from healthy donors and cancer patients. Sequencing was performed with immunoSEQ multiplex PCR; in TCRdb, only in-frame clones are kept and a portion is missing. The top ten hold 1.7% of the sample, which has about 59,000 clones, more than 85% seen once. Sequencing used PBMCs. Receptors were obtained from a man in his forties with colorectal cancer. The CDR3 runs from the conserved cysteine through the conserved F or W. Each record gives: clone size, J gene, V gene, D gene, CDR3 protein, CDR3 DNA. D genes are given only for firm matches. Clone size appears in some rows only: once, few, many, or a class for an expanded clone.

- TRBJ1-3 TRBV30 - CAWTRGLGGTIYF TGTGCCTGGACCCGAGGACTAGGAGGCACCATATATTTT
- TRBJ1-1 TRBV5-4 - CASSQRDSGSVTEAFF TGTGCCAGCAGCCAAAGGGACTCGGGGTCGGTCACTGAAGCTTTCTTT
- TRBJ2-1 TRBV3-1/TRBV3-2 TRBD2 CASSLSGGDNEQFF TGTGCCAGCAGCCTTAGCGGGGGGGACAATGAGCAGTTCTTC
- TRBJ2-3 TRBV2 - CASKGSSTDTQYF TGTGCCAGCAAGGGGTCTAGCACAGATACGCAGTATTTT
- TRBJ1-1 TRBV6-5 - CASTQELVTEAFF TGTGCCAGCACCCAGGAACTGGTCACTGAAGCTTTCTTT
- TRBJ1-4 TRBV5-5 TRBD1 CASSATPGQDEKLFF TGTGCCAGCAGCGCCACGCCGGGACAGGACGAAAAACTGTTTTTT
- TRBJ1-1 TRBV7-9 - CASSEVAYKTEAFF TGTGCCAGCAGCGAGGTGGCCTATAAAACTGAAGCTTTCTTT
- TRBJ2-1 TRBV6-5 TRBD2 CASREMGGTYNEQFF TGTGCCAGCAGGGAGATGGGGGGGACCTACAATGAGCAGTTCTTC
- TRBJ1-1 TRBV30 - CAWGGQGNTEAFF TGTGCCTGGGGGGGGCAGGGGAACACTGAAGCTTTCTTT
- TRBJ2-5 TRBV11-2 TRBD2 CASSLERTRLAGGRAETQYF TGTGCCAGCAGCTTAGAGAGGACGAGACTAGCGGGGGGGCGGGCAGAGACCCAGTACTTC
- TRBJ2-3 TRBV24-1 TRBD2 CATSDASGKDTQYF TGTGCCACCAGTGATGCTAGCGGCAAAGATACGCAGTATTTT
- TRBJ1-2 TRBV12-3/TRBV12-4 - CASRGPEGDGYTF TGTGCCAGCAGGGGACCAGAGGGCGATGGCTACACCTTC
- TRBJ1-1 TRBV7-9 - CASLRVMSEAFF TGTGCCAGCCTTCGTGTGATGTCTGAAGCTTTCTTT
- TRBJ1-4 TRBV3-1/TRBV3-2 - CASSQRGTRQKLFF TGTGCCAGCAGCCAAAGGGGGACACGCCAAAAACTGTTTTTT
once TRBJ1-2 TRBV5-1 TRBD1 CASSLGQGLGYGYTF TGCGCCAGCAGCCTGGGACAGGGATTGGGTTACGGCTACACCTTC
few TRBJ2-7 TRBV30 TRBD1 CAWSGTGSSYEQYF TGTGCCTGGAGCGGGACAGGGAGCTCCTACGAGCAGTACTTC
once TRBJ1-2 TRBV6-1 - CASSLSGVGYGYTF TGTGCCAGCAGTTTGTCAGGGGTCGGGTATGGCTACACCTTC
- TRBJ1-2 TRBV19 - CASSFRGGDGYTF TGTGCCAGTAGTTTCCGCGGGGGTGATGGCTACACCTTC
- TRBJ2-7 TRBV27 TRBD2 CASRAGLGYEQYF TGTGCCAGCAGGGCGGGACTAGGCTACGAGCAGTACTTC
- TRBJ1-1 TRBV6-1 TRBD1 CASSEWAGGYTEAFF TGTGCCAGCAGTGAATGGGCAGGGGGCTACACTGAAGCTTTCTTT
- TRBJ1-6 TRBV5-4 TRBD1 CASSLPRGGSPLHF TGTGCCAGCAGCTTGCCCAGGGGGGGTTCACCCCTCCACTTT
few TRBJ2-1 TRBV10-2 TRBD1 CASRRGQSYNEQFF TGCGCCAGCAGGAGGGGGCAATCCTACAATGAGCAGTTCTTC
- TRBJ2-5 TRBV7-8 TRBD2 CASSLLGGGYTQETQYF TGTGCCAGCAGCTTATTAGGCGGGGGTTATACCCAAGAGACCCAGTACTTC
- TRBJ1-1 TRBV5-4 TRBD1 CSLRTGLSMNTEAFF TGTTCACTACGGACAGGGCTTTCTATGAACACTGAAGCTTTCTTT
once TRBJ1-4 TRBV2 - CASREQGYNEKLFF TGTGCCAGCAGGGAACAGGGATATAATGAAAAACTGTTTTTT
- TRBJ2-5 TRBV25-1 - CASSPYRAGETQYF TGTGCCAGCAGTCCCTACAGGGCCGGCGAGACCCAGTACTTC